Listed here are 2 T cell receptor beta chains from one sample, sequenced in a study of beta chain features in type 1 diabetes. Reverse transcribing all isolated RNA meant expressed TCRB transcripts were sequenced. The repertoire was sequenced with immunoSEQ multiplex PCR; TCRdb's copy has only in-frame clones and lacks some. Of around 300,000 clones listed, around 7.3% are singletons. The sequenced material came from central memory CD4+ T cells from blood. The source of these receptors is a woman between 18 and 29 years old in good health.

In the case of this clone: The same CDR3 can be traced to other DNA sequences in this sample. In nucleotides, the CDR3 is TGTGCCAGCTCGTCGGACAGGGGCACTGAAGCTTTCTTT. Encoded protein: CASSSDRGTEAFF. This sequence joins TRBV18 and TRBJ1-1; 9 bases are shared with TRBD1. The germline CDR1 and CDR2 sequences are KGHSH and LQKENI. The CDR3 loop spans 13 amino acids. The V gene end was trimmed by 6 bases and the J gene end by 4 bases; junction bases not matched to a gene: 3.

This clone was counted a few times. This chain uses TRBV7-3 with TRBJ2-1, with D perhaps matching TRBD1 or TRBD2 (5 bases each). The CDR3 runs to 16 residues. In germline, CDR1 is SGHTA, CDR2 FQGTGA. With 2 bases removed from V and 0 bases from J, the gap between germline ends came to 11 bases. The CDR3 DNA reads as TGTGCCAGCAGCTTAGAGGGGCCGAGCTCCTACAATGAGCAGTTCTTC. It codes for CASSLEGPSSYNEQFF.